These T cell receptor beta chains were read from a single sample in a study of blood T cell repertoires in COVID-19. Measured with immunoSEQ multiplex PCR; TCRdb has only the in-frame clones, and not every one. There are roughly 59,000 clones in the sample; more than 75% occur only once, and around 12% lies in the top ten. The specimen sequenced was peripheral blood. The receptors shown here come from a man at least 80 years old with acute or convalescent COVID-19. The CDR3 runs from the conserved cysteine through the conserved F or W. The order of the fields is D gene, clone size, J gene, V gene, CDR3 length, CDR3 DNA, CDR3 protein. The D gene is left open where the match is weak. Not every row has a clone size; where given, it reads once, few, many or a size class.

D gene: TRBD1; clone size: few; J gene: TRBJ2-7; V gene: TRBV18; CDR3 length: 15; CDR3 DNA: TGTGCCAGCTCACGTACGACAGGGGGTATCGGCGAGCAGTACTTC; CDR3 protein: CASSRTTGGIGEQYF
D gene: -; clone size: -; J gene: TRBJ2-3; V gene: TRBV5-4; CDR3 length: 11; CDR3 DNA: TGTGCCAGCAGCTTTGGCGATACGCAGTATTTT; CDR3 protein: CASSFGDTQYF
D gene: TRBD1; clone size: -; J gene: TRBJ2-5; V gene: TRBV4-1; CDR3 length: 15; CDR3 DNA: TGCGCCAGCAGCCAACCCCGGACAGGGCTGGAGACCCAGTACTTC; CDR3 protein: CASSQPRTGLETQYF
D gene: -; clone size: -; J gene: TRBJ1-1; V gene: TRBV5-1; CDR3 length: 15; CDR3 DNA: TGCGCCAGCAGGGCTACAGGAAATATGAACACTGAAGCTTTCTTT; CDR3 protein: CASRATGNMNTEAFF
D gene: TRBD2; clone size: -; J gene: TRBJ2-7; V gene: TRBV7-9; CDR3 length: 14; CDR3 DNA: TGTGCCAGCAGACGACTAGCGGGAGGGCACGAGCAGTACTTC; CDR3 protein: CASRRLAGGHEQYF
D gene: TRBD2; clone size: -; J gene: TRBJ2-1; V gene: TRBV6-9; CDR3 length: 17; CDR3 DNA: TGTGCCAGCAGTAGGTTGGCACTAGCGGTAGACTACAATGAGCAGTTCTTC; CDR3 protein: CASSRLALAVDYNEQFF
D gene: TRBD2; clone size: -; J gene: TRBJ2-5; V gene: TRBV11-2; CDR3 length: 16; CDR3 DNA: TGTGCCAGCAGCTTAATTGGGGGGGACGACTTTCGGACCCAGTACTTC; CDR3 protein: CASSLIGGDDFRTQYF
D gene: -; clone size: -; J gene: TRBJ2-5; V gene: TRBV7-8; CDR3 length: 20; CDR3 DNA: TGTGCCAGCAGCCGAGCCCTCCCACAGGGTTCCTCGGGGATAAGATGGACCCAGTACTTC; CDR3 protein: CASSRALPQGSSGIRWTQYF
D gene: TRBD1; clone size: -; J gene: TRBJ1-2; V gene: TRBV5-1; CDR3 length: 16; CDR3 DNA: TGCGCCAGCAAGCTTGGGACAGGGAACCCCGGGTATGGCTACACCTTC; CDR3 protein: CASKLGTGNPGYGYTF
D gene: -; clone size: -; J gene: TRBJ1-2; V gene: TRBV7-9; CDR3 length: 14; CDR3 DNA: TGTGCCAGCAGCCTGACTACAGGGAACTATGGCTACACCTTC; CDR3 protein: CASSLTTGNYGYTF
D gene: -; clone size: -; J gene: TRBJ1-6; V gene: TRBV30; CDR3 length: 14; CDR3 DNA: TGTGCCTGGAGTGAACTCTCCAGGGATTCACCCCTCCACTTT; CDR3 protein: CAWSELSRDSPLHF
D gene: -; clone size: -; J gene: TRBJ1-3; V gene: TRBV2; CDR3 length: 15; CDR3 DNA: TGTGCCAGCACACAACAGGTTCTTTCGGGAAACACCATATATTTT; CDR3 protein: CASTQQVLSGNTIYF
D gene: TRBD1; clone size: -; J gene: TRBJ1-3; V gene: TRBV7-2; CDR3 length: 15; CDR3 DNA: TGTGCCAGCAGGGAGGGGGCGAGCTCTGGAAACACCATATATTTT; CDR3 protein: CASREGASSGNTIYF
D gene: -; clone size: -; J gene: TRBJ2-4; V gene: TRBV5-1; CDR3 length: 14; CDR3 DNA: TGCGCCAGCAGCTTGGACCAGGCCAAAAACATTCAGTACTTC; CDR3 protein: CASSLDQAKNIQYF
D gene: -; clone size: -; J gene: TRBJ1-5; V gene: TRBV19; CDR3 length: 14; CDR3 DNA: TGTGCCAGCCAGACCTTGGGCGGCAATCAGCCCCAGCATTTT; CDR3 protein: CASQTLGGNQPQHF
D gene: -; clone size: few; J gene: TRBJ2-7; V gene: TRBV11-2; CDR3 length: 13; CDR3 DNA: TGTGCCAGCAGCTTTATCCAGGGAATGGGGCAGTACTTC; CDR3 protein: CASSFIQGMGQYF
D gene: -; clone size: -; J gene: TRBJ2-1; V gene: TRBV18; CDR3 length: 15; CDR3 DNA: TGTGCCAGCTCACCTATTCGTTCAGGGTACAATGAGCAGTTCTTC; CDR3 protein: CASSPIRSGYNEQFF
D gene: -; clone size: -; J gene: TRBJ2-7; V gene: TRBV12-3/TRBV12-4; CDR3 length: 12; CDR3 DNA: TGTGCCAGCAGCATTCAGGGGTACGAGCAGTACTTC; CDR3 protein: CASSIQGYEQYF
D gene: TRBD1; clone size: -; J gene: TRBJ1-1; V gene: TRBV5-4; CDR3 length: 16; CDR3 DNA: TGTGCCAGCAGCGCGGACAGGGGGCGACGGGACACTGAAGCTTTCTTT; CDR3 protein: CASSADRGRRDTEAFF